The present T cell receptor (beta chain) was sequenced within a study of blood T cell repertoires in COVID-19. About the research overall: COVID-19 samples collected from the United States, Italy and Spain covered acute and convalescent phases.

CDR1 and CDR2 (germline): MNHEY, SVGEGT. The CDR3 has 16 amino acids. The trim removed 5 bases at V and 5 bases at J, leaving 10 bases unmatched. Profiling relied on immunoSEQ multiplex PCR, and the TCRdb table lists in-frame clones only, not all of them. The sample lists about 410,000 clones, 89% seen once, with under 2% in the top ten. The sequence derives from a woman in her thirties or forties with COVID-19, enrolled during active disease. What was sequenced was peripheral blood. The chain employs TRBV6-2 or TRBV6-3 and TRBJ2-3; TRBD2 aligns across 10 bases. DNA for the CDR3: TGTGCCAGCAGTCCCTCGGGCCTAGCGGGAGAAGATACGCAGTATTTT. This sequence encodes CASSPSGLAGEDTQYF.